This TCR beta chain was captured by sequencing in a study of PD-L1 blockade in urothelial cancer. Study conclusions and caveats: Below-median blood TCR clonality before treatment forecast better survival.

The CDR3 runs to 16 residues. The germline CDR1 and CDR2 sequences are SGHNT and YENEEA. The V end lost 6 bases, the J end lost 0 bases, and 15 bases lay between the germline ends. Worth noting for this clone: Its antigen is as yet unknown.

Time point: peripheral blood 6 weeks after treatment start. The protocol was immunoSEQ multiplex PCR, while the TCRdb copy is restricted to in-frame clones and leaves out a portion. Among about 130,000 clones listed, 86% were seen once. J is TRBJ2-1 and V is TRBV11-3; tentatively, D is TRBD2 (6 bases). The material sequenced was PBMCs, taken around atezolizumab (anti-PD-L1) treatment. The clonotype was recovered from a man between 50 and 59 years old with urothelial cancer. CDR3 nucleotide sequence: TGTGCCAGCAGTCGTGGGGGGTGGAGCTCCTACAATGAGCAGTTCTTC. Translation: CASSRGGWSSYNEQFF.